This TCR beta chain was recorded in a study of Ad26.COV2.S vaccination and SARS-CoV-2 variants. Study-level points and caveats: Placebo recipients showed lower spike-specific TCR breadth than vaccinees.

The treatment is: approximately 18 received Ad26.COV2.S at low or high dose, single or two shots; roughly 5 received placebo; per-sample allocation not given. The samples date from day 63 after the first vaccine or placebo injection. Vaccination employed an Ad26 vector expressing the Wuhan-strain SARS-CoV-2 spike. This CDR3 is built from 14 residues. V was pared by 8 bases and J by 0 bases, with 1 base of the junction left unmatched. Germline CDR1 LNHDA, CDR2 SQIVND (reference sequence). Only one count was recorded for this clone. As yet, its antigen is unknown. TCRdb keeps only in-frame clones here, not all; method: immunoSEQ multiplex PCR. The sample has under 250,000 clones, roughly 89% seen once.

The receptor's source is a person between 18 and 65 years old who received the Ad26.COV2.S COVID-19 vaccine or a placebo. This rearrangement joins TRBV19 to TRBJ2-2; 9 bases map to TRBD1. Sequenced here: peripheral blood, sampled in a trial of Ad26.COV2.S vaccine versus placebo. CDR3 sequence: CASRTGANTGELFF. The CDR3 nucleotides are TGTGCCAGTCGGACAGGGGCGAACACCGGGGAGCTGTTTTTT.